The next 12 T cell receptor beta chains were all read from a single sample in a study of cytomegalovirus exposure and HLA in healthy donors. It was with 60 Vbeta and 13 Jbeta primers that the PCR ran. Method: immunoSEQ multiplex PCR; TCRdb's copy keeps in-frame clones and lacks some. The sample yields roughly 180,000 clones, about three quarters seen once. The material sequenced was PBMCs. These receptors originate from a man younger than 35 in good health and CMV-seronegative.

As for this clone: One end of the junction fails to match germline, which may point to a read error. CDR3 bases: TGCGCCAGCACTGAGGACAGTAACGAGCAGTACTTC. Its protein product is CASTEDSNEQYF. The chain combines TRBV10-2 with TRBJ2-7; maybe TRBD1 (6 bases). The CDR3 is 12 amino acids. The V gene's germline CDR1 is WSHSY and CDR2 SAAADI.

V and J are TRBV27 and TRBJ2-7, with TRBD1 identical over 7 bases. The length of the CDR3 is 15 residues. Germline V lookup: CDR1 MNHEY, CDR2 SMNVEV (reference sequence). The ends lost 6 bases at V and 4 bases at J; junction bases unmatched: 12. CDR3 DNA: TGTGCCAGCAGGACTCGGGACAGCAGGGATTACGAGCAGTACTTC. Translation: CASRTRDSRDYEQYF.

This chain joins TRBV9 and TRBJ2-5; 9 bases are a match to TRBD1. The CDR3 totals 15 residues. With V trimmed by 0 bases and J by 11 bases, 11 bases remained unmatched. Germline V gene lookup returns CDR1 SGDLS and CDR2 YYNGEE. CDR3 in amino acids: CASSVGLQGAEEQYF. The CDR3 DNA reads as TGTGCCAGCAGCGTAGGACTACAGGGGGCAGAAGAGCAGTACTTC.

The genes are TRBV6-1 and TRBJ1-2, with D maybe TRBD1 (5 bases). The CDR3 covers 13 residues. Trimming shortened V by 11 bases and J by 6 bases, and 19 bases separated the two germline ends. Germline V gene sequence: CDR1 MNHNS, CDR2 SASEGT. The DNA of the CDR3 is TGTGCCGCTGGGGCCAGCCTTATGCATGGCTACACCTTC. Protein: CAAGASLMHGYTF.

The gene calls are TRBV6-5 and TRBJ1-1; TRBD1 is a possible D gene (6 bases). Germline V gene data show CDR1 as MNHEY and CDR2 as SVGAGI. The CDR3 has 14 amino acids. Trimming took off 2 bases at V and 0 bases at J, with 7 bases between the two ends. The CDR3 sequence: CASSYKGVNTEAFF. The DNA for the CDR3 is TGTGCCAGCAGTTACAAGGGGGTGAACACTGAAGCTTTCTTT.

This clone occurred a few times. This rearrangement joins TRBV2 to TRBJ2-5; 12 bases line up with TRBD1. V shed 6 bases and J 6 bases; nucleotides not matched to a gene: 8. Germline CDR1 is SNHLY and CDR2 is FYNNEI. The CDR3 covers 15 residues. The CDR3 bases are TGTGCCAGCAGGGACCCGGGACAGGGGGCGAAGACCCAGTACTTC. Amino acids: CASRDPGQGAKTQYF.

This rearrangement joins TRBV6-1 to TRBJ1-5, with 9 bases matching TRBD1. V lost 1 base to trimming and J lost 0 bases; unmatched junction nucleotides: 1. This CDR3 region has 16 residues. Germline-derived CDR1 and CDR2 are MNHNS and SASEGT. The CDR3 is CASSEGTGVSNQPQHF. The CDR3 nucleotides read TGTGCCAGCAGTGAAGGGACAGGGGTTAGCAATCAGCCCCAGCATTTT.

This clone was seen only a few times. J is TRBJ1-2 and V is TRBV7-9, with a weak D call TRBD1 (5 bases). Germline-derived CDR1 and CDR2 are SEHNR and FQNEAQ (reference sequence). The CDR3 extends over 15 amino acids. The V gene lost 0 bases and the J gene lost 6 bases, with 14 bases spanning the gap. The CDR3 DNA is TGTGCCAGCAGCTTAGCGACGCAGGGCATCAATGGCTACACCTTC. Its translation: CASSLATQGINGYTF.

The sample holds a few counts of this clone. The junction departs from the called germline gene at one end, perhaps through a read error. In DNA form, the CDR3 reads TGTGCTAGCAGCTTAGGTCTAGATTACGAGCAGTACTTC. Translated: CASSLGLDYEQYF. The rearrangement joins TRBV7-7 to TRBJ2-7; D is unclear. The CDR3 contains 13 residues. Germline-derived CDR1 and CDR2 are SSHAT and FNYEAQ (reference sequence).

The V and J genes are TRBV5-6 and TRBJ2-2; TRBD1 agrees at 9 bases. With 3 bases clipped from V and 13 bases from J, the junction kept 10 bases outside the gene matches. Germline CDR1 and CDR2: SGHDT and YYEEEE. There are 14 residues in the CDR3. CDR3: CASSYRDREGGLFF. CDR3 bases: TGTGCCAGCAGCTACCGGGACAGGGAAGGAGGGCTGTTTTTT. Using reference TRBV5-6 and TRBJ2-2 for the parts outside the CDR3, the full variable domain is DAGVTQSPTHLIKTRGQQVTLRCSPKSGHDTVSWYQQALGQGPQFIFQYYEEEERQRGNFPDRFSGHQFPNYSSELNVNALLLGDSALYLCASSYRDREGGLFFGEGSRLTVL.

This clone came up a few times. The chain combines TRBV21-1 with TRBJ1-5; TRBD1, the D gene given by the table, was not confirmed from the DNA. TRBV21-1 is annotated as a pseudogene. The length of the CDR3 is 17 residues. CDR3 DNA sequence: TGTGCCAGCAGCAAAGAACTCCGGGACAGGGAGAATCAGCCCCAGCATTTT. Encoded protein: CASSKELRDRENQPQHF.

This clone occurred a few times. CDR3 in amino acids: CSVEWAINYGYTF. The CDR3 bases are TGCAGCGTTGAATGGGCAATTAACTATGGCTACACCTTC. The V call is TRBV29-1, the J call TRBJ1-2; D gene unclear. In germline, CDR1 is SQVTM, CDR2 ANQGSEA. Trimming took 2 bases from V and 1 from J, leaving 8 bases between them. This CDR3 is built from 13 residues.